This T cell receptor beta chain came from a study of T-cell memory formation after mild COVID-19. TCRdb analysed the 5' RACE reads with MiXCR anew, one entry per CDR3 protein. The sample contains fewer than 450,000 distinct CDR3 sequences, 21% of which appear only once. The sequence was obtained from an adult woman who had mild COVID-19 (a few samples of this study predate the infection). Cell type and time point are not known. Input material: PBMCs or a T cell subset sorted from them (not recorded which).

CDR3 protein: CASSSRQGGTDTQYF. CDR3 sequence (DNA): TGTGCCAGCAGCTCCAGACAGGGCGGCACAGATACGCAGTATTTT. This chain joins TRBV11-3 and TRBJ2-3, with 7 nucleotides matching TRBD1. Trimming removed 4 bases from V and 1 base from J; junction bases left unmatched: 5. Germline loops: CDR1 SGHNT, CDR2 YENEEA. This CDR3 has 15 residues. The variable domain in full, with the rest retrieved from reference TRBV11-3 and TRBJ2-3, is EAGVVQSPRYKIIEKKQPVAFWCNPISGHNTLYWYLQNLGQGPELLIRYENEEAVDDSQLPKDRFSAERLKGVDSTLKIQPAELGDSAVYLCASSSRQGGTDTQYFGPGTRLTVL.